The 5 T cell receptor beta chains listed next were all sequenced from one sample in a study of T cells after posttransplantation cyclophosphamide. Some clones are missing from TCRdb's copy, which holds only in-frame ones; the method was immunoSEQ multiplex PCR. Of 15,000 to 20,000 clones listed, 75% to 80% are singletons. Cyclophosphamide on days +3 and +4 followed busulfan-fludarabine conditioning and a marrow graft. Sample: CD8+ T cells sorted from PBMCs, taken roughly 1,900 days after a stem cell transplant with posttransplant cyclophosphamide. The receptors shown here come from a female patient aged 35-55 years who received an allogeneic stem cell transplant from a related donor, was CMV-positive, and had no GVHD. Some T cells may be provided by the graft donor.

The chain employs TRBV4-1 and TRBJ2-3; 7 nucleotides agree with TRBD2. In germline, CDR1 is MGHRA, CDR2 YSYEKL. The CDR3 extends over 15 amino acids. Trimming at V came to 3 bases and at J to 2 bases, leaving 5 bases not matched to a gene. CDR3 amino acids: CASSQGGANTDTQYF. The CDR3 DNA follows: TGCGCCAGCAGCCAGGGAGGGGCAAACACAGATACGCAGTATTTT.

J is TRBJ2-4 and V is TRBV2; 9 bases align to TRBD2. Germline CDR1 reads SNHLY; CDR2 reads FYNNEI. The CDR3 is 17 amino acids. The J segment lost 1 base and the V segment lost 5 bases, leaving 9 bases of the junction unmatched. The CDR3 is CASSYRTSESAKNIQYF. CDR3 bases: TGTGCCAGCAGTTACAGGACTAGCGAGTCGGCCAAAAACATTCAGTACTTC.

The chain joins TRBV27 to TRBJ1-5, with unresolved D. V lost 4 bases, J lost 4 bases, and 11 bases lay in between. Germline lookup yields CDR1 MNHEY and CDR2 SMNVEV (reference sequence). This CDR3 contains 14 residues. In DNA, the CDR3 is TGTGCCAGCAGTTCAGCGGTCTGGAATCAGCCCCAGCATTTT. It encodes CASSSAVWNQPQHF.

A single count supports this clone. The V and J genes are TRBV11-2 and TRBJ1-1; 7 bases align to TRBD1. The CDR3 spans 13 residues. From germline, CDR1 is SGHAT and CDR2 FQNNGV. After removal of 7 bases from V and 8 bases from J, the junction contained 10 bases not matched to a gene. Here the CDR3 DNA reads TGTGCCAGCACCGAGTGGGACAGAGAAGAAGCTTTCTTT. As protein: CASTEWDREEAFF.

The chain links TRBV2 to TRBJ1-5; D remains unclear. This CDR3 spans 15 amino acids. Germline CDR1 SNHLY, CDR2 FYNNEI. With 3 bases removed from V and 7 bases from J, the gap between germline ends came to 16 bases. In DNA, the CDR3 is TGTGCCAGCAGTGATTGGGGAGAGGGAGGACAGCCCCAGCATTTT. Protein sequence: CASSDWGEGGQPQHF.